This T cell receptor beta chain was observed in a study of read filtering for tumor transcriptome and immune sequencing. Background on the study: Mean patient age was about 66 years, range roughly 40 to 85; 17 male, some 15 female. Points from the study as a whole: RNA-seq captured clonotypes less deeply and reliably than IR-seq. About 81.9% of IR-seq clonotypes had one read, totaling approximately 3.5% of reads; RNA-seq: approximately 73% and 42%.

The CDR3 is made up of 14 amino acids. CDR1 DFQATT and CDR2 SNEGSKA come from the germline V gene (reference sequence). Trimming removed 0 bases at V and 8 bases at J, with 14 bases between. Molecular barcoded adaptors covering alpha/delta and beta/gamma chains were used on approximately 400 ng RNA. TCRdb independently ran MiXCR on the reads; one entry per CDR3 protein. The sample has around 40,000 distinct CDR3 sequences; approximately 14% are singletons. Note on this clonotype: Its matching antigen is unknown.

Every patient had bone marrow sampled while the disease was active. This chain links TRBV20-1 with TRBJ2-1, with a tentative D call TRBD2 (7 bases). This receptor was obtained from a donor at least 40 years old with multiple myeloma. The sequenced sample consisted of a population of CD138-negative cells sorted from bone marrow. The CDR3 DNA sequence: TGCAGTGCTAGAGATTCGGGGGAGGGGGATGAGCAGTTCTTC. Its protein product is CSARDSGEGDEQFF.